A single sample is the source of the 5 T cell receptor beta chains below, sequenced in a study of T-cell memory formation after mild COVID-19. MiXCR, applied by TCRdb to the 5' RACE reads, yields one record per CDR3 protein. The sample yields over 450,000 distinct CDR3 sequences, roughly 22% seen once. Sequencing was done on a sample of PBMCs or a T cell subset sorted from them (not recorded which). Every receptor here comes from an adult woman who had mild COVID-19 (a few samples of this study predate the infection). Cell type and time point are not known.

This clonotype occurred a few times. V usage is TRBV5-5 and J usage is TRBJ1-3; TRBD1 aligns across 7 bases. The trim removed 0 bases at V and 4 bases at J, leaving 7 bases unmatched. The CDR3 is 16 residues long. Germline V CDR1 and CDR2: SGHKS, YYEKEE (reference sequence). DNA of the CDR3: TGTGCCAGCAGCTTGGCCATAAGGGGGCCCGGAAACACCATATATTTT. Translated: CASSLAIRGPGNTIYF.

The rearrangement uses TRBV29-1 and TRBJ1-2; TRBD1 aligns across 9 bases. The CDR3 is made up of 12 amino acids. Germline loops: CDR1 SQVTM, CDR2 ANQGSEA. Trimming took 5 bases from V and 8 from J; bases not matched to a gene: 6. CDR3 DNA: TGCAGCGTTCTACAGGGGGCGGGCGGCTACACCTTC. Its protein is CSVLQGAGGYTF. Together with reference TRBV29-1 and TRBJ1-2, the CDR3 gives the full variable domain: SAVISQKPSRDICQRGTSLTIQCQVDSQVTMMFWYRQQPGQSLTLIATANQGSEATYESGFVIDKFPISRPNLTFSTLTVSNMSPEDSSIYLCSVLQGAGGYTFGSGTRLTVV.

In its sample, this clonotype was seen a few times. The V and J genes are TRBV19 and TRBJ1-1, with D possibly being TRBD1 (5 bases). Looked up from germline, CDR1 is LNHDA and CDR2 is SQIVND (reference sequence). V was clipped by 7 bases and J by 1 base, with 10 bases between them. The CDR3 covers 13 residues. In DNA, the CDR3 is TGTGCCAGTACCCCGACAGCGAACACTGAAGCTTTCTTT. It codes for CASTPTANTEAFF.

Only a few counts were recorded for this clonotype. The chain has TRBV3-1 and TRBJ2-1; the D gene is possibly TRBD1 (8 bases). The CDR3 is made up of 16 amino acids. V was pared by 4 bases and J by 4 bases, with 17 bases between. Germline-derived CDR1 and CDR2 are LGHDT and YNNKEL (reference sequence). CDR3 protein: CASSLDRGLSYNEQFF. CDR3 nucleotide sequence: TGTGCCAGCAGCCTTGACAGGGGACTAAGTTACAATGAGCAGTTCTTC.

In its sample, this clonotype was seen a few times. J is TRBJ2-2 and V is TRBV7-6, with D perhaps matching TRBD1 (7 bases). V shed 0 bases and J shed 6 bases, with 17 bases lying between them. The CDR3 covers 17 residues. Germline V lookup: CDR1 SGHVS, CDR2 FNYEAQ. In nucleotides, the CDR3 is TGTGCCAGCAGCTTAGCCTGGAGGGGGCGAGAGGCCGGGGAGCTGTTTTTT. Translation gives CASSLAWRGREAGELFF.